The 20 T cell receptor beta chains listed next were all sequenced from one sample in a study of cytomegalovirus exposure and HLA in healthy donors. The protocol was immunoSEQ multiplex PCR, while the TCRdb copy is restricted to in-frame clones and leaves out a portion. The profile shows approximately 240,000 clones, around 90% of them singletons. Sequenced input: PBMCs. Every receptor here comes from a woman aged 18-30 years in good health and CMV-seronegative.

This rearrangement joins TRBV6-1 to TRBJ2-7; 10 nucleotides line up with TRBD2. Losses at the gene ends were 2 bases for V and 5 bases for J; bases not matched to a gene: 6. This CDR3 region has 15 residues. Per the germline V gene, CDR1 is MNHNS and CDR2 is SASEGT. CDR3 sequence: CASSESLAGAHEQYF. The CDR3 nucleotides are TGTGCCAGCAGTGAAAGCCTAGCGGGAGCCCACGAGCAGTACTTC.

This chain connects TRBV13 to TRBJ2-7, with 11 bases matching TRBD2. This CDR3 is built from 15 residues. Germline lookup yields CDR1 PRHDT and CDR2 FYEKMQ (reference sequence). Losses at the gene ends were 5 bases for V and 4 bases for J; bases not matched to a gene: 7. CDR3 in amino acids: CASSVTSGSSYEQYF. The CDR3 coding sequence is TGTGCCAGCAGCGTAACTAGCGGGAGTTCTTACGAGCAGTACTTC.

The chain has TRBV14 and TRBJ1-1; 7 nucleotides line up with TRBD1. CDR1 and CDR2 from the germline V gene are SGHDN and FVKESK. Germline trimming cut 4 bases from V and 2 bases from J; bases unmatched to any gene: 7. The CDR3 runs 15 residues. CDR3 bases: TGTGCCAGCAGCCCCTCGGACAGGCTAAACACTGAAGCTTTCTTT. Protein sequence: CASSPSDRLNTEAFF.

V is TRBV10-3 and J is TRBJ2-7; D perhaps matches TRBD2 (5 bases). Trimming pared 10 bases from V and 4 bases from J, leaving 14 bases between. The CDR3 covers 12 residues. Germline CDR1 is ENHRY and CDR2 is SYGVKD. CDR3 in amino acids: CATQAPGYEQYF. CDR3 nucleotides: TGTGCCACCCAAGCCCCGGGGTACGAGCAGTACTTC.

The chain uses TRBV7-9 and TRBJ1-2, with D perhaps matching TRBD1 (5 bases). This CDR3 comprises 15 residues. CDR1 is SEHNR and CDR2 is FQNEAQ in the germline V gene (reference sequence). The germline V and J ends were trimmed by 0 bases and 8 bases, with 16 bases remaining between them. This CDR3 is CASSLAGDDSSGYTF. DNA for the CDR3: TGTGCCAGCAGCTTAGCAGGGGATGATTCCTCCGGCTACACCTTC.

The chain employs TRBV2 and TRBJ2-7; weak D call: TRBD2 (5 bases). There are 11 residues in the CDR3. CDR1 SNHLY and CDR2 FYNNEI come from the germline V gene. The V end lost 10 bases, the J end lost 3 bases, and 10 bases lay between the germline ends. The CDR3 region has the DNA TGTGCCATCCGACTACTCTACGAGCAGTACTTC. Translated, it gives CAIRLLYEQYF. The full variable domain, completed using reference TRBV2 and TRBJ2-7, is EPEVTQTPSHQVTQMGQEVILRCVPISNHLYFYWYRQILGQKVEFLVSFYNNEISEKSEIFDDQFSVERPDGSNFTLKIRSTKLEDSAMYFCAIRLLYEQYFGPGTRLTVT.

The CDR3 DNA is TGTGCCAGCAGCTTAGCCCCGGCAGATACGCAGTATTTT. Its translation is CASSLAPADTQYF. J is TRBJ2-3 and V is TRBV7-9; D ambiguous. CDR3 length: 13 residues. Trimming cost V 0 bases and J 4 bases, with 5 bases left between them. Germline V lookup: CDR1 SEHNR, CDR2 FQNEAQ (reference sequence).

CDR3 DNA: TGTGCCAGCAGCCCGGGACTCCCCGGGGAGACCCAGTACTTC. Residues: CASSPGLPGETQYF. V and J are TRBV11-2 and TRBJ2-5; TRBD2 might be the D (6 bases). This CDR3 spans 14 amino acids. Germline V CDR1 and CDR2: SGHAT, FQNNGV. Trimming took off 5 bases at V and 5 bases at J, with 15 bases between the two ends.

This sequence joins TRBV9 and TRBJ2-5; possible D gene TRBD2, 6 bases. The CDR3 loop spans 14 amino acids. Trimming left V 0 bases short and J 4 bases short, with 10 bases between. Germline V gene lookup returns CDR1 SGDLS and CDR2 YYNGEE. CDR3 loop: CASSVDPGVETQYF. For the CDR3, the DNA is TGTGCCAGCAGCGTAGATCCGGGAGTAGAGACCCAGTACTTC.

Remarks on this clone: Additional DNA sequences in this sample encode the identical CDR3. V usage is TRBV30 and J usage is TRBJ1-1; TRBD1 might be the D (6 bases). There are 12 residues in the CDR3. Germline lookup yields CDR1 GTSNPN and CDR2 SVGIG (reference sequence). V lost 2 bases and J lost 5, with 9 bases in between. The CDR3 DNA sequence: TGTGCCTGGAGTCAGGGGTGGACTGAAGCTTTCTTT. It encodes CAWSQGWTEAFF.

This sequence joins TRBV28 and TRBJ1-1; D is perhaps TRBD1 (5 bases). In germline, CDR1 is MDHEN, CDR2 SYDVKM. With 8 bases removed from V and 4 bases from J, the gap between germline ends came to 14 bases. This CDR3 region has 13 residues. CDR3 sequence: CASEQGRSTEAFF. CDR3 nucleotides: TGTGCCAGCGAGCAGGGTAGAAGCACTGAAGCTTTCTTT.

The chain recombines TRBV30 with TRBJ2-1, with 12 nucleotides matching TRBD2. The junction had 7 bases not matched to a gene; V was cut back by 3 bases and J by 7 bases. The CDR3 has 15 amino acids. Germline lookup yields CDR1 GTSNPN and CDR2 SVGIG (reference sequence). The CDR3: CAWRPTSGSKNEQFF. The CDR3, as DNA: TGTGCCTGGAGACCGACTAGCGGGAGTAAAAATGAGCAGTTCTTC. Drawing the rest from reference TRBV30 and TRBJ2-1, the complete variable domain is SQTIHQWPATLVQPVGSPLSLECTVEGTSNPNLYWYRQAAGRGLQLLFYSVGIGQISSEVPQNLSASRPQDRQFILSSKKLLLSDSGFYLCAWRPTSGSKNEQFFGPGTRLTVL.

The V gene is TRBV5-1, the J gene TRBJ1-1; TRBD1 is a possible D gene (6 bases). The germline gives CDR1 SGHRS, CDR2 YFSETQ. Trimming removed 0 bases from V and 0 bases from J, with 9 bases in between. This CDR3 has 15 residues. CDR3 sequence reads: CASSLVDSLNTEAFF. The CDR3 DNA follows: TGCGCCAGCAGCTTGGTGGACAGCTTGAACACTGAAGCTTTCTTT.

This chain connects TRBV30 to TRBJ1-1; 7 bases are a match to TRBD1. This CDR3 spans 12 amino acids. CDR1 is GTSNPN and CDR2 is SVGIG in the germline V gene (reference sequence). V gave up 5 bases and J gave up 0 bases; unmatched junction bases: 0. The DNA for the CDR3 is TGTGCCTGGGGGACAGTGAACACTGAAGCTTTCTTT. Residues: CAWGTVNTEAFF.

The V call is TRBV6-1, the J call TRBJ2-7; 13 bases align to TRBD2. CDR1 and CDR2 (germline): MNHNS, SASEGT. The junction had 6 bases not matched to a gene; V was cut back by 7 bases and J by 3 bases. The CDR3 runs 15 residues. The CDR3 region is CASTKGLAGVYEQYF. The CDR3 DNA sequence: TGTGCCAGCACCAAAGGACTAGCGGGAGTCTACGAGCAGTACTTC.

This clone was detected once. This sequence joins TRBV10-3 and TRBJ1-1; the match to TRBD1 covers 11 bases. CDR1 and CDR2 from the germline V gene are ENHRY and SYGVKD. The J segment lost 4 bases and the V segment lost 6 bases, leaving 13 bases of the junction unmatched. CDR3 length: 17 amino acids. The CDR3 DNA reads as TGTGCCATCAGATCCGGGACAGGGGGATCAGGTGGCACTGAAGCTTTCTTT. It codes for CAIRSGTGGSGGTEAFF.

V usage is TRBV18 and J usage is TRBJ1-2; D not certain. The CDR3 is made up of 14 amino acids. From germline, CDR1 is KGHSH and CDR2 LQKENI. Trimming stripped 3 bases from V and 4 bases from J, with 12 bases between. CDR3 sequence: CASSPGEPPYGYTF. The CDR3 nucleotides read TGTGCCAGCTCACCCGGGGAACCGCCCTATGGCTACACCTTC.

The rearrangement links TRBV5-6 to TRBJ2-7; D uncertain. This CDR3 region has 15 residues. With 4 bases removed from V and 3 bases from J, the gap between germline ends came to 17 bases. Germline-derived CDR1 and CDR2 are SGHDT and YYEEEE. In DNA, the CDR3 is TGTGCCAGCAGCACCCCTAAACGGGTTTTCTACGAGCAGTACTTC. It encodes CASSTPKRVFYEQYF.

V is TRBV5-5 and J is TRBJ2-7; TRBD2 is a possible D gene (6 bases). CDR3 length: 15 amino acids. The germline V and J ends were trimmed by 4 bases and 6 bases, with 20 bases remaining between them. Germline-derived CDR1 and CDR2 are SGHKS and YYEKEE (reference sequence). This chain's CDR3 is CASSPVLWGVSEQYF. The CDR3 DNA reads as TGTGCCAGCAGCCCTGTCCTTTGGGGGGTCTCCGAGCAGTACTTC.

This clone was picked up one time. The CDR3 here is CASRYDRASGYTF. In DNA, the CDR3 is TGTGCCAGCAGATACGACAGGGCTAGTGGCTACACCTTC. The rearrangement links TRBV6-5 to TRBJ1-2, with 7 bases matching TRBD1. Germline V gene sequence: CDR1 MNHEY, CDR2 SVGAGI. The CDR3 is 13 residues long. V lost 6 bases to trimming and J lost 7 bases; unmatched junction nucleotides: 8.